The 3 T cell receptor beta chains reported below all come from one sample, sequenced in a study of shared clonotypes between healthy human individuals. Libraries were prepared by immunoSEQ multiplex PCR; TCRdb keeps only in-frame clonotypes and omits some of them. The top ten clones hold 0.39% of a sample with 2.3 million or so clones, over 90% of them seen once. The sequenced material came from naive CD4+ T cells from PBMCs. Specified subset: CD45RA+ positively selected. The receptors were gathered from a man aged 18 to 29 in good health. Some clones in this sample may be carry-over from other donors' samples.

The chain has TRBV5-1 and TRBJ1-4, with 9 bases aligning to TRBD1. Germline V CDR1 and CDR2: SGHRS, YFSETQ. V shed 3 bases and J 3 bases; nucleotides not matched to a gene: 6. This CDR3 spans 16 amino acids. CDR3 loop: CASSSEQGAANEKLFF. CDR3 nucleotides: TGCGCCAGCAGCTCGGAACAGGGGGCAGCTAATGAAAAACTGTTTTTT.

V is TRBV5-1 and J is TRBJ2-7; D not certain. Looked up from germline, CDR1 is SGHRS and CDR2 is YFSETQ. The ends were cut back, 3 bases at V and 6 bases at J, with 19 bases in the middle. The CDR3 extends over 15 amino acids. The CDR3 reads CASSYSGNRPLEQYF. Here the CDR3 DNA reads TGCGCCAGCAGCTACTCCGGTAACAGACCCCTCGAGCAGTACTTC.

This clone was seen a single time. J is TRBJ2-7 and V is TRBV15, with D perhaps given as TRBD1 or TRBD2 (5 bases each). The V end was cut by 6 bases, the J end by 6 bases, with 15 bases between. The CDR3 length is 13 residues. Germline CDR1 reads LNHNV; CDR2 reads YYDKDF (reference sequence). The CDR3, as DNA: TGTGCCACCAGTCGGGTGGGGGTTGGCGAGCAGTACTTC. This translates into CATSRVGVGEQYF.